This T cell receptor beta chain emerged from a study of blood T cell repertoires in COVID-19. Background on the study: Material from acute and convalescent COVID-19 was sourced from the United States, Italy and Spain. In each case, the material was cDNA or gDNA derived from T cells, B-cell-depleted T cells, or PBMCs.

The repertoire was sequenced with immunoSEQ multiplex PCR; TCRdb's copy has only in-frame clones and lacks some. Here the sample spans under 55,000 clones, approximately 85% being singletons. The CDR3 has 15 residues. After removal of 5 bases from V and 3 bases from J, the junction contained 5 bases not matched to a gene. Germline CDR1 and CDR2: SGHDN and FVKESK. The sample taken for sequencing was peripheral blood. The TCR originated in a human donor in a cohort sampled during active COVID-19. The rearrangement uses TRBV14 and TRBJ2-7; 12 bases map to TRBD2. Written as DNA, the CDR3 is TGTGCCAGCAGCTTTAGACTAGCGGGAGTCTACGAGCAGTACTTC. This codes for CASSFRLAGVYEQYF.